Listed here are 28 T cell receptor beta chains from one sample, sequenced in a study of breast tumors, draining lymph nodes, adjacent tissues. TCRdb re-called the multiplex PCR reads through MiXCR, storing one row per CDR3 protein. The sample yields approximately 150,000 distinct CDR3 sequences, roughly 35% seen once. Samples came from axillary lymph nodes draining the breast cancer. The material sequenced was axillary lymph node tissue. The source of these receptors is a female donor with breast cancer. Some clones in this sample may be carry-over from other donors' samples.

This clonotype has a count of ten or more. This rearrangement joins TRBV7-2 to TRBJ2-7; D may be TRBD1 or TRBD2 (5 bases each). The CDR3 is 14 amino acids. V lost 3 bases to trimming and J lost 0 bases, with 9 bases between them. The germline V gene encodes CDR1 SGHTA and CDR2 FQGNSA. The chain's CDR3 is CASSFGDGSYEQYF. CDR3 coding DNA: TGTGCCAGCAGCTTCGGGGACGGCTCCTACGAGCAGTACTTC.

This clonotype was found many times. This chain joins TRBV5-4 and TRBJ2-6; 8 nucleotides agree with TRBD2. This CDR3 has 16 amino acids. Germline lookup yields CDR1 SGHNT and CDR2 YYREEE (reference sequence). The ends lost 0 bases at V and 2 bases at J; junction bases unmatched: 1. DNA of the CDR3: TGTGCCAGCAGCTTGGAGCGGGGGACTGGGGCCAACGTCCTGACTTTC. As protein: CASSLERGTGANVLTF.

This clonotype was detected many times. The CDR3 loop is CASSQETGADQPQHF. In DNA, the CDR3 is TGTGCCAGCAGCCAAGAGACCGGGGCAGATCAGCCCCAGCATTTT. The V and J genes are TRBV3-1 and TRBJ1-5; maybe TRBD1 (5 bases). CDR1 LGHDT and CDR2 YNNKEL come from the germline V gene (reference sequence). The germline V and J ends were trimmed by 0 bases and 5 bases, with 11 bases remaining between them. The CDR3 spans 15 residues.

The V gene is TRBV7-3, the J gene TRBJ2-2, with D perhaps matching TRBD1 (5 bases). From germline, CDR1 is SGHTA and CDR2 FQGTGA. V shed 1 base and J shed 0 bases, with 24 bases lying between them. CDR3 length: 21 residues. The CDR3 is CASSLKGQGPQGCANTGELFF. The CDR3 coding sequence is TGTGCCAGCAGCTTAAAGGGCCAGGGTCCCCAGGGCTGTGCGAACACCGGGGAGCTGTTTTTT. The complete variable domain, with remaining parts taken from reference TRBV7-3 and TRBJ2-2, reads GAGVSQTPSNKVTEKGKYVELRCDPISGHTALYWYRQSLGQGPEFLIYFQGTGAADDSGLPNDRFFAVRPEGSVSTLKIQRTERGDSAVYLCASSLKGQGPQGCANTGELFFGEGSRLTVL.

Only a few counts were recorded for this clonotype. This sequence joins TRBV27 and TRBJ2-1; D tentatively fits TRBD1 or TRBD2 (5 bases each). From germline, CDR1 is MNHEY and CDR2 SMNVEV (reference sequence). This CDR3 contains 18 residues. V lost 2 bases to trimming and J lost 3 bases, with 20 bases between them. CDR3 DNA sequence: TGTGCCAGCAGTTTAAGCGGCCGGACACTTCTTGGCTACAATGAGCAGTTCTTC. It encodes CASSLSGRTLLGYNEQFF.

This chain links TRBV2 with TRBJ2-5; 14 bases are a match to TRBD2. CDR3 length equals 18 residues. J gave up 3 bases and V 1 base, and 7 bases lay outside the gene matches. Germline CDR1 reads SNHLY; CDR2 reads FYNNEI. CDR3 loop: CASSEVPGTSGGKETQYF. The CDR3 coding sequence is TGTGCCAGCAGTGAAGTCCCCGGGACTAGCGGGGGTAAAGAGACCCAGTACTTC.

This clonotype was recorded many times. The V and J genes are TRBV20-1 and TRBJ1-3; a weak D match, TRBD1 (6 bases). V was cut by 3 bases and J by 3 bases, with 12 bases left in between. The germline CDR1 and CDR2 sequences are DFQATT and SNEGSKA (reference sequence). The CDR3 has 14 amino acids. CDR3 region: CSASLGARGNTIYF. Here the CDR3 DNA reads TGCAGTGCTAGTCTGGGGGCGCGTGGAAACACCATATATTTT.

Concerning this clonotype: The CDR3 carries no conserved terminal phenylalanine or tryptophan, so it likely arises from a read error. The chain has TRBV7-9 and TRBJ2-7; D may match TRBD1 or TRBD2 (5 bases each). CDR1 is SEHNR and CDR2 is FQNEAQ in the germline V gene (reference sequence). The CDR3 runs to 14 residues. The CDR3, as DNA: TGTGACAGCAGCTTATCGGGGCTTGGCTACGAGCAGTACTCC. This gives the protein CDSSLSGLGYEQYS.

This clonotype was recorded many times. This chain connects TRBV11-2 to TRBJ1-2; D not certain. This CDR3 has 13 residues. Germline values: CDR1 SGHAT, CDR2 FQNNGV. The ends were cut back, 2 bases at V and 8 bases at J, with 12 bases in the middle. CDR3 region: CASSLYSLGGYTF. In DNA, the CDR3 is TGTGCCAGCAGCTTATACTCCCTCGGAGGCTACACCTTC.

This clonotype was recorded at least ten times. This chain uses TRBV30 with TRBJ2-1; 9 bases are a match to TRBD1. CDR1 is GTSNPN and CDR2 is SVGIG in the germline V gene (reference sequence). The trim removed 3 bases at V and 3 bases at J, leaving 6 bases unmatched. The length of the CDR3 is 15 residues. The CDR3 region has the DNA TGTGCCTGGAGGGGGACAGGGACATACTACAATGAGCAGTTCTTC. It specifies CAWRGTGTYYNEQFF.

This clonotype occurred many times. This sequence joins TRBV19 and TRBJ1-6, with TRBD1 matching 8 bases. CDR3 size: 14 residues. Germline V gene data show CDR1 as LNHDA and CDR2 as SQIVND (reference sequence). J gave up 9 bases and V 5 bases, and 6 bases lay outside the gene matches. The CDR3 region is CASSATGVSSPLHF. In DNA form, the CDR3 reads TGTGCCAGTAGTGCGACAGGGGTGAGTTCACCCCTCCACTTT. The whole variable domain, filled in from reference TRBV19 and TRBJ1-6, reads DGGITQSPKYLFRKEGQNVTLSCEQNLNHDAMYWYRQDPGQGLRLIYYSQIVNDFQKGDIAEGYSVSREKKESFPLTVTSAQKNPTAFYLCASSATGVSSPLHFGNGTRLTVT.

The chain is built from TRBV28 and TRBJ1-5; perhaps TRBD1 as D (6 bases). This CDR3 comprises 16 residues. Deletions cut 1 base from V and 2 bases from J, with 12 bases between. Germline-derived CDR1 and CDR2 are MDHEN and SYDVKM. CDR3 DNA sequence: TGTGCCAGCAGTTTATACGCAGGGGCGGGCAATCAGCCCCAGCATTTT. Encoded protein: CASSLYAGAGNQPQHF.

This clonotype was seen a few times. CDR3 sequence (DNA): TGCGCCAGCAGCTTGGTGGTATCGACTGAAGCTTTCTTT. Protein sequence: CASSLVVSTEAFF. The chain recombines TRBV5-1 with TRBJ1-1, with D uncertain. V gave up 0 bases and J gave up 5 bases, with 8 bases separating them. CDR3 length: 13 residues. Germline lookup yields CDR1 SGHRS and CDR2 YFSETQ.

As regards this clonotype: Being one base from a much bigger clone, this may be a read error. V gene TRBV28 combines with J gene TRBJ2-2, with D tentatively TRBD2 (5 bases). The CDR3 is 13 residues long. Germline-derived CDR1 and CDR2 are MDHEN and SYDVKM. For the CDR3, the DNA is TGTGCAAGTACGGACTTAAACACCGGGGAGCCGTTTTTT. Amino acid sequence: CASTDLNTGEPFF.

At least ten counts were recorded for this clonotype. The V and J genes are TRBV12-3 or TRBV12-4 and TRBJ2-1, with D unclear. This CDR3 is 16 amino acids long. Trimming removed 5 bases at V and 6 bases at J, with 20 bases between. CDR3 loop: CASSAAWVLGRNEQFF. The CDR3 coding sequence is TGTGCCAGCAGTGCGGCTTGGGTCCTTGGGCGCAATGAGCAGTTCTTC.

This clonotype showed up many times. This chain uses TRBV7-2 with TRBJ1-6, with D uncertain. There are 15 residues in the CDR3. Germline CDR1 and CDR2: SGHTA and FQGNSA. Between the trimmed V and J ends, which lost 4 bases and 7 bases, there was a span of 14 bases. CDR3 in DNA: TGTGCCAGCAGCTCGGACGGGCTTTGGAATTCACCCCTCCACTTT. Translation gives CASSSDGLWNSPLHF.

The chain employs TRBV7-6 and TRBJ1-2; D uncertain. V was shortened by 2 bases and J by 5 bases, with 18 bases between the two germline ends. The germline V gene encodes CDR1 SGHVS and CDR2 FNYEAQ. CDR3 size: 16 residues. CDR3 nucleotides: TGTGCCAGCAGCTTACTAGGAGGGATAACTGCTTATGGCTACACCTTC. It encodes CASSLLGGITAYGYTF.

This clonotype was counted ten times or more. This sequence joins TRBV25-1 and TRBJ2-7, with D hard to call. V lost 4 bases and J lost 2, with 9 bases in between. Germline lookup yields CDR1 MGHDK and CDR2 SYGVNS. The CDR3 runs 13 residues. The CDR3 protein is CASSGAGTYEQYF. CDR3 bases: TGTGCCAGCAGTGGTGCAGGTACCTACGAGCAGTACTTC.

There are many counts of this clonotype. The V and J genes are TRBV7-9 and TRBJ1-6; possible D gene TRBD1, 6 bases. The CDR3 loop spans 14 amino acids. Germline V lookup: CDR1 SEHNR, CDR2 FQNEAQ (reference sequence). The chain's CDR3 is CVGGPLSYNSPLHF. CDR3 coding DNA: TGTGTGGGGGGGCCTCTCTCCTATAATTCACCCCTCCACTTT.

In its sample, this clonotype was seen many times. The genes are TRBV5-8 and TRBJ1-2, with 9 bases aligning to TRBD1. CDR1 and CDR2 from the germline V gene are SGHTS and YDEGEE. There are 13 residues in the CDR3. The V gene end was trimmed by 5 bases and the J gene end by 6 bases; junction bases not matched to a gene: 5. The CDR3 nucleotides are TGTGCCAGCAGGCCGACAGGGGGAAATGGCTACACCTTC. It encodes CASRPTGGNGYTF.

This clonotype was counted at least ten times. The V and J genes are TRBV2 and TRBJ1-1, with D tentatively TRBD1 (5 bases). The CDR3 runs to 16 residues. Trimming cost V 4 bases and J 1 base, with 16 bases left between them. Per germline, CDR1 SNHLY and CDR2 FYNNEI. CDR3 DNA sequence: TGTGCCAGCAGTGTGGGTGGGCAGGGAACGAACACTGAAGCTTTCTTT. Encoded protein: CASSVGGQGTNTEAFF.

In regard to this clonotype: A read error may produce the germline difference seen at one junction end. The gene calls are TRBV13 and TRBJ2-7; TRBD1 aligns across 8 bases. Germline V gives CDR1 PRHDT, CDR2 FYEKMQ (reference sequence). The CDR3 has 14 residues. The CDR3 reads CVSSQDRVSREQHF. DNA for the CDR3: TGTGTCAGCAGCCAGGACAGGGTTTCGAGGGAGCAGCACTTC.

The chain employs TRBV7-3 and TRBJ2-3; 8 bases match TRBD2. V was pared by 0 bases and J by 1 base, with 6 bases of the junction left unmatched. Germline V CDR1 and CDR2: SGHTA, FQGTGA. The CDR3 extends over 17 amino acids. The CDR3 reads CASSLTHGRVRTDTQYF. For the CDR3, the DNA is TGTGCCAGCAGCTTAACACACGGGAGGGTTCGCACAGATACGCAGTATTTT.

V is TRBV4-3 and J is TRBJ2-5; a possible D gene is TRBD1 (7 bases). CDR3 length equals 14 residues. Trimming pared 0 bases from V and 4 bases from J, leaving 9 bases between. Germline lookup yields CDR1 LGHNA and CDR2 YSLEER. The CDR3 DNA follows: TGCGCCAGCAGCCAAGAGCAGGGGGGAGAGACCCAGTACTTC. Amino acid sequence: CASSQEQGGETQYF.

This clonotype came up many times. This chain connects TRBV24-1 to TRBJ1-2; D unresolved. The V and J ends lost 7 bases and 5 bases respectively, with 16 bases between them. This CDR3 spans 14 amino acids. Germline CDR1 is KGHDR and CDR2 is SFDVKD. As DNA, the CDR3 is TGTGCCACCAGCTCCCAGGAGAACGAGTATGGCTACACCTTC. Its translation: CATSSQENEYGYTF.

This clonotype was detected many times. The chain carries TRBV7-9 and TRBJ2-2, with a weak D call TRBD1 (6 bases). The V gene's germline CDR1 is SEHNR and CDR2 FQNEAQ (reference sequence). The CDR3 loop spans 17 amino acids. Trimming pared 2 bases from V and 5 bases from J, leaving 18 bases between. CDR3 amino acids: CASSLSHTGLGTGELFF. Written as DNA, the CDR3 is TGTGCCAGCAGCTTATCTCATACAGGGCTCGGAACCGGGGAGCTGTTTTTT.

This clonotype was observed at least ten times. The J gene is TRBJ2-1, the V gene TRBV27; 7 bases are a match to TRBD1. Trimming cost V 8 bases and J 0 bases; bases outside gene matches: 7. The CDR3 length is 15 residues. Per germline, CDR1 MNHEY and CDR2 SMNVEV (reference sequence). CDR3 sequence: CASESRDSSYNEQFF. The DNA for the CDR3 is TGTGCCAGCGAGAGCCGGGACAGCTCCTACAATGAGCAGTTCTTC.

The chain is built from TRBV10-2 and TRBJ2-3; the D gene could be TRBD1 or TRBD2 (5 bases each). Germline loops: CDR1 WSHSY, CDR2 SAAADI. The CDR3 contains 17 residues. This CDR3 reads CGNTRWGRLKGADTQYF. The CDR3 DNA is TGCGGCAACACCCGATGGGGACGGCTAAAGGGTGCAGATACGCAGTATTTT.